A single sample is the source of the 20 T cell receptor beta chains below, sequenced in a study of early T cells in non-severe SARS-CoV-2 infection. TCRdb re-derived calls from the 5' RACE reads in MiXCR, one entry per CDR3 protein. The table has some 50,000 distinct CDR3 sequences, about 5.2% seen once. The source was whole blood, collected at baseline. The receptor source for this set is an adult who was a healthcare worker with PCR-confirmed SARS-CoV-2 infection or an uninfected control (not recorded which).

Concerning this clonotype: This may be a read error: a much more frequent sequence differs by one nucleotide. The chain carries TRBV18 and TRBJ1-1, with 7 bases fitting TRBD1. Germline V gene lookup returns CDR1 KGHSH and CDR2 LQKENI. The CDR3 extends over 15 amino acids. CDR3 loop: CTSSPEQGKGTEAFF. Written as DNA, the CDR3 is TGTACCAGCTCACCAGAACAGGGGAAAGGCACTGAAGCTTTCTTT.

This clonotype was counted ten times or more. The V gene is TRBV7-2, the J gene TRBJ2-7; tentative D call: TRBD2 (5 bases). Germline lookup yields CDR1 SGHTA and CDR2 FQGNSA. This CDR3 has 13 amino acids. V gave up 3 bases and J gave up 4 bases, with 10 bases separating them. The CDR3 spells CASSFHSEYEQYF. The CDR3 nucleotides read TGTGCCAGCAGCTTTCATAGCGAGTACGAGCAGTACTTC.

The CDR3 is CASSSDHNSPLHF. CDR3 nucleotide sequence: TGTGCCAGCAGCTCGGACCATAATTCACCCCTCCACTTT. The chain joins TRBV5-4 to TRBJ1-6; no clear D gene. Trimming removed 3 bases from V and 5 bases from J, with 6 bases in between. Germline V gene data show CDR1 as SGHNT and CDR2 as YYREEE (reference sequence). The length of the CDR3 is 13 residues.

The chain has TRBV18 and TRBJ2-5; the match to TRBD2 covers 9 bases. The CDR3 has 17 amino acids. Germline lookup yields CDR1 KGHSH and CDR2 LQKENI. V lost 4 bases and J lost 1; bases outside the gene matches: 10. CDR3 DNA sequence: TGTGCCAGCTCACACAATTCCAATAGCGGGGGCCAAGAGACCCAGTACTTC. Its translation: CASSHNSNSGGQETQYF. Supplemented by reference TRBV18 and TRBJ2-5, the full variable domain reads NAGVMQNPRHLVRRRGQEARLRCSPMKGHSHVYWYRQLPEEGLKFMVYLQKENIIDESGMPKERFSAEFPKEGPSILRIQQVVRGDSAAYFCASSHNSNSGGQETQYFGPGTRLLVL.

This clonotype came up many times. The rearrangement links TRBV4-1 to TRBJ1-5, with 7 bases lining up with TRBD1. V lost 3 bases, J lost 9 bases, and 14 bases stayed unmatched. Germline V gives CDR1 MGHRA, CDR2 YSYEKL. The length of the CDR3 is 16 residues. Written as DNA, the CDR3 is TGCGCCAGCAGCCACGAGCCAACAGGGGATTTCTGGCCCCAGCATTTT. It encodes CASSHEPTGDFWPQHF.

The V and J genes are TRBV29-1 and TRBJ1-1, with 7 bases fitting TRBD1. This CDR3 comprises 13 residues. V shed 7 bases and J 0 bases; nucleotides not matched to a gene: 5. Germline lookup yields CDR1 SQVTM and CDR2 ANQGSEA. This CDR3 is CSGTGQMNTEAFF. The DNA of the CDR3 is TGCAGCGGGACGGGACAGATGAACACTGAAGCTTTCTTT.

In its sample, this clonotype was seen many times. This chain joins TRBV29-1 and TRBJ2-1; D not resolved. CDR3 length: 10 amino acids. Trimming removed 2 bases at V and 10 bases at J, with 6 bases between. Germline V gene lookup returns CDR1 SQVTM and CDR2 ANQGSEA. DNA for the CDR3: TGCAGCGTTGAAACTGGGGAGCAGTTCTTC. Translating it yields CSVETGEQFF.

This clonotype has a count of ten or more. The junction and the germline gene differ at one end; a read error may be behind it. The chain uses TRBV27 and TRBJ2-1, with TRBD2 matching 8 bases. The CDR3 contains 12 residues. Germline CDR1 is MNHEY and CDR2 is SMNVEV (reference sequence). The CDR3 reads CASNHPAGGMVF. The CDR3 DNA reads as TGTGCCAGTAACCATCCCGCGGGAGGTATGGTCTTC.

V gene TRBV7-6 combines with J gene TRBJ2-5; the D is unclear. V was trimmed by 5 bases and J by 4 bases, leaving 14 bases between them. Per the germline V gene, CDR1 is SGHVS and CDR2 is FNYEAQ. The CDR3 contains 14 residues. CDR3 region: CASSPPGLRETQYF. CDR3 DNA sequence: TGTGCCAGCAGCCCGCCCGGGCTTCGAGAGACCCAGTACTTC. Variable domain in full (rest from reference TRBV7-6 and TRBJ2-5): GAGVSQSPRYKVTKRGQDVALRCDPISGHVSLYWYRQALGQGPEFLTYFNYEAQQDKSGLPNDRFSAERPEGSISTLTIQRTEQRDSAMYRCASSPPGLRETQYFGPGTRLLVL.

This clonotype was observed many times. The chain links TRBV12-3 or TRBV12-4 to TRBJ2-2; the D is unclear. The CDR3 spans 15 residues. The germline V and J ends were trimmed by 3 bases and 6 bases, with 14 bases remaining between them. For the CDR3, the DNA is TGTGCCAGCAGTTTCTTATCCAGAGGAGCCGGGGAGCTGTTTTTT. This encodes CASSFLSRGAGELFF.

This clonotype was observed many times. V is TRBV29-1 and J is TRBJ2-7; possible D gene TRBD1, 6 bases. The germline V gene has CDR1 SQVTM and CDR2 ANQGSEA. The CDR3 runs to 13 residues. The V end lost 6 bases, the J end lost 3 bases, and 15 bases lay between the germline ends. The CDR3 DNA sequence: TGCAGCGTCCGGGACAACCCTAACTACGAGCAGTACTTC. This gives the protein CSVRDNPNYEQYF.

The chain uses TRBV7-3 and TRBJ2-1; the match to TRBD2 covers 13 bases. Trimming cost V 5 bases and J 7 bases; bases outside gene matches: 11. Germline V CDR1 and CDR2: SGHTA, FQGTGA. CDR3 length: 17 amino acids. The CDR3 DNA is TGTGCCAGCAGCACCCTCCCGGGACTAGCGGGATCTAATGAGCAGTTCTTC. Protein: CASSTLPGLAGSNEQFF. The variable domain in full, with the rest retrieved from reference TRBV7-3 and TRBJ2-1, is GAGVSQTPSNKVTEKGKYVELRCDPISGHTALYWYRQSLGQGPEFLIYFQGTGAADDSGLPNDRFFAVRPEGSVSTLKIQRTERGDSAVYLCASSTLPGLAGSNEQFFGPGTRLTVL.

This clonotype appeared many times. The chain couples TRBV7-6 to TRBJ2-2; 9 bases are a match to TRBD1. CDR1 and CDR2 from the germline V gene are SGHVS and FNYEAQ. V shed 4 bases and J 5 bases; nucleotides not matched to a gene: 5. The CDR3 contains 15 residues. The CDR3 nucleotides are TGTGCCAGCAGCTCGGGACAGGGAGGAACCGGGGAGCTGTTTTTT. Its translation: CASSSGQGGTGELFF.

The sample holds many counts of this clonotype. This chain uses TRBV12-3 or TRBV12-4 with TRBJ2-4; D ambiguous. The V gene lost 3 bases and the J gene lost 1 base, with 7 bases spanning the gap. CDR3 length: 14 amino acids. CDR3 nucleotides: TGTGCCAGCAGTTTCACAGAGGCCAAAAACATTCAGTACTTC. Amino acids: CASSFTEAKNIQYF.

This clonotype was counted only a few times. This chain joins TRBV5-4 and TRBJ2-3; TRBD2 agrees at 8 bases. V lost 6 bases, J lost 6 bases, and 6 bases stayed unmatched. The CDR3 totals 13 residues. CDR1 is SGHNT and CDR2 is YYREEE in the germline V gene (reference sequence). The CDR3 DNA reads as TGTGCCAGCACTAAGACTAGCGTGGATACGCAGTATTTT. Protein sequence: CASTKTSVDTQYF.

The table lists this clonotype with many counts. The chain recombines TRBV28 with TRBJ2-3; D may be TRBD2 (6 bases). V lost 8 bases and J 2 bases, leaving 14 bases between the germline ends. The germline CDR1 and CDR2 sequences are MDHEN and SYDVKM. The CDR3 length is 14 residues. CDR3 DNA sequence: TGTGCCAGCCGCGGGATCCTTAACACAGATACGCAGTATTTT. This sequence encodes CASRGILNTDTQYF.

In its sample, this clonotype was seen many times. The gene calls are TRBV28 and TRBJ1-1; the match to TRBD1 covers 7 bases. This CDR3 has 14 residues. Trimming took 10 bases from V and 3 from J; bases not matched to a gene: 11. The germline gives CDR1 MDHEN, CDR2 SYDVKM. CDR3 sequence reads: CATRLLDRDTEAFF. The CDR3 nucleotides are TGTGCCACCCGCCTACTCGACAGGGACACTGAAGCTTTCTTT.

There are many counts of this clonotype. V gene TRBV12-3 or TRBV12-4 combines with J gene TRBJ1-2, with D maybe TRBD1 (6 bases). This CDR3 comprises 13 residues. V dropped 2 bases and J dropped 4 bases, with 8 bases sitting between them. The CDR3 protein is CASSLLDSYGYTF. The CDR3 DNA reads TGTGCCAGCAGTTTACTGGACAGCTATGGCTACACCTTC.

This clonotype was detected ten times or more. This chain uses TRBV7-2 with TRBJ2-7; TRBD1 matches at 7 bases. Unmatched junction bases numbered 8, after V lost 1 base and J lost 5 bases. The V gene's germline CDR1 is SGHTA and CDR2 FQGNSA. The CDR3 contains 15 residues. The DNA of the CDR3 is TGTGCCAGCAGCTTAGGACAGGGTTTCCCCAACGAGCAGTACTTC. Translation gives CASSLGQGFPNEQYF.

Ten or more counts support this clonotype. J is TRBJ2-1 and V is TRBV13, with TRBD1 matching 8 bases. The CDR3 totals 13 residues. Trimming took 4 bases from V and 10 from J; bases not matched to a gene: 6. Germline loops: CDR1 PRHDT, CDR2 FYEKMQ (reference sequence). Here the CDR3 DNA reads TGTGCCAGCAGCTCAACAGGGGGGAGCGAGCAGTTCTTC. It specifies CASSSTGGSEQFF.